The entry below describes one T cell receptor (beta chain). Its matching antigen is unknown. This CDR3 region has 14 residues. Germline loops: CDR1 SGHTA, CDR2 FQGNSA. Trimming left V 4 bases short and J 1 base short, with 10 bases between. The sample is drawn from a study of a mutant IDH1 vaccine in newly diagnosed glioma. Across the study: Patients had received radiotherapy, temozolomide, or both previously, most receiving both. V12 occurred at week 35 and V13 at week 47.

Noted time point: week 47, end of study. One vaccine dose held 300 ug of mutant IDH1 20-mer peptide and came with topical imiquimod. In every donor, the tumor was a new WHO grade 3 or 4 IDH1-mutant, ATRX-lost astrocytoma. Method: immunoSEQ multiplex PCR; TCRdb's copy keeps in-frame clones and lacks some. The sample has approximately 60,000 clones, 75% to 90% seen once. The rearrangement uses TRBV7-2 and TRBJ2-5; D remains ambiguous. The sequenced sample was PBMCs, obtained from a glioma patient whose treatment included an IDH1 peptide vaccine. This TCR was recovered from a woman aged 50 to 60 with glioma. The CDR3 spells CASSSYGPQETQYF. CDR3 nucleotide sequence: TGTGCCAGCAGCTCGTATGGGCCCCAAGAGACCCAGTACTTC. Supplemented by reference TRBV7-2 and TRBJ2-5, the full variable domain reads GAGVSQSPSNKVTEKGKDVELRCDPISGHTALYWYRQSLGQGLEFLIYFQGNSAPDKSGLPSDRFSAERTGGSVSTLTIQRTQQEDSAVYLCASSSYGPQETQYFGPGTRLLVL.